These 17 T cell receptor beta chains share one sample of origin, sequenced in a study of regulatory dendritic cells for organ transplantation (dated by TCRdb to about 2017). Their antigen targets remain unknown. Libraries were constructed by the immunoSEQ multiplex PCR assay. The table was pulled from immuneACCESS by TCRdb, which kept in-frame rearrangements only. Such tables lose some clones; where checked, under half of the loss comes from unresolved V genes, and the rest has no known cause. In this sample the table shows roughly 23,000 clones, approximately 85% of which occur a single time. Roughly 0.26% of the sample is in the top ten clones. Sorted T cell subsets were CFSE-labeled and co-cultured for 4 to 5 days with allogeneic regulatory or mature dendritic cells at a 1:10 DC:T ratio. The sequenced material came from naive CD4+ T cells from blood cultured with dendritic cells. The sample's cell subset or site, from its label and the paper: CD45RA+ naive T cells. The receptors originated from a human donor in good health.

The chain links TRBV5-4 to TRBJ2-1; the match to TRBD1 covers 7 bases. V was clipped by 3 bases and J by 11 bases; unmatched bases: 17. This CDR3 comprises 16 residues. CDR1 and CDR2 (germline): SGHNT, YYREEE (reference sequence). CDR3 nucleotides: TGTGCCAGCAGCTCCGGGACAGATGCCGCCCCCCCTAAGCAGTTCTTC. Protein product: CASSSGTDAAPPKQFF.

J is TRBJ1-4 and V is TRBV18; D gene ambiguous. This CDR3 is built from 15 residues. Germline CDR1 KGHSH, CDR2 LQKENI. Trimming removed 1 base from V and 8 bases from J, with 14 bases in between. CDR3 loop: CASSPREGAGEKLFF. The CDR3 bases are TGTGCCAGCTCACCACGGGAGGGAGCGGGGGAAAAACTGTTTTTT. The entire variable domain, with the rest obtained from reference TRBV18 and TRBJ1-4, is as follows: NAGVMQNPRHLVRRRGQEARLRCSPMKGHSHVYWYRQLPEEGLKFMVYLQKENIIDESGMPKERFSAEFPKEGPSILRIQQVVRGDSAAYFCASSPREGAGEKLFFGSGTQLSVL.

The rearrangement joins TRBV19 to TRBJ2-3; TRBD1 agrees at 9 bases. V was pared by 8 bases and J by 4 bases, with 7 bases of the junction left unmatched. CDR3 size: 14 residues. Germline V gene lookup returns CDR1 LNHDA and CDR2 SQIVND (reference sequence). This chain's CDR3 is CASRRDRDPDTQYF. The CDR3 DNA reads TGTGCCAGTCGCCGGGACAGGGACCCAGATACGCAGTATTTT.

The chain has TRBV7-9 and TRBJ1-3; D possibly corresponds to TRBD1 (5 bases). V dropped 5 bases and J dropped 4 bases, with 12 bases sitting between them. Per germline, CDR1 SEHNR and CDR2 FQNEAQ (reference sequence). This CDR3 comprises 14 residues. DNA for the CDR3: TGTGCCAGCAGCCGCCTAGGGACGGGAAACACCATATATTTT. Translated, it gives CASSRLGTGNTIYF. Complete variable domain (other parts from reference TRBV7-9 and TRBJ1-3): DTGVSQNPRHKITKRGQNVTFRCDPISEHNRLYWYRQTLGQGPEFLTYFQNEAQLEKSRLLSDRFSAERPKGSFSTLEIQRTEQGDSAMYLCASSRLGTGNTIYFGEGSWLTVV.

The rearrangement uses TRBV4-1 and TRBJ1-2, with D perhaps TRBD1 (5 bases). CDR3 length: 15 residues. V dropped 1 base and J dropped 5 bases, with 14 bases sitting between them. Germline CDR1 reads MGHRA; CDR2 reads YSYEKL. The CDR3 spells CASSQAQGSQYGYTF. CDR3 nucleotides: TGCGCCAGCAGCCAAGCGCAGGGTTCCCAGTATGGCTACACCTTC.

This chain links TRBV14 with TRBJ2-1, with 10 positions matching TRBD2. V dropped 0 bases and J dropped 9; count of bases not matched to a gene: 8. The CDR3 covers 16 residues. The V gene's germline CDR1 is SGHDN and CDR2 FVKESK. CDR3 nucleotide sequence: TGTGCCAGCAGCCAAGATTTTCTAGCGGGAGAGGGTGAGCAGTTCTTC. This gives the protein CASSQDFLAGEGEQFF.

The chain links TRBV7-3 to TRBJ2-1; 7 bases are a match to TRBD2. J lost 6 bases, V lost 1 base, and 6 bases had no gene match. The CDR3 has 15 residues. From germline, CDR1 is SGHTA and CDR2 FQGTGA. As DNA, the CDR3 is TGTGCCAGCAGCTTAAGACTAGCAGCGGGCAATGAGCAGTTCTTC. Residues: CASSLRLAAGNEQFF.

The rearrangement links TRBV11-2 to TRBJ2-3; 9 bases align to TRBD2. The junction had 6 bases not matched to a gene; V was cut back by 2 bases and J by 3 bases. The CDR3 is 16 amino acids. CDR1 SGHAT and CDR2 FQNNGV come from the germline V gene. For the CDR3, the DNA is TGTGCCAGCAGCTTAACGCTAGCGGGACGTACAGATACGCAGTATTTT. This encodes CASSLTLAGRTDTQYF.

The chain recombines TRBV2 with TRBJ2-4; TRBD2 is a possible D gene (5 bases). The CDR3 is 18 amino acids. The germline V and J ends were trimmed by 3 bases and 0 bases, with 18 bases remaining between them. Germline CDR1 is SNHLY and CDR2 is FYNNEI. The CDR3 DNA follows: TGTGCCAGCAGTGACGTGCCGGGAAGAGAAGTAGCCAAAAACATTCAGTACTTC. Translation gives CASSDVPGREVAKNIQYF.

This rearrangement joins TRBV27 to TRBJ1-5; perhaps TRBD1 as D (5 bases). The CDR3 covers 15 residues. V shed 6 bases and J shed 4 bases, with 16 bases lying between them. Germline assignment: CDR1 MNHEY and CDR2 SMNVEV (reference sequence). The DNA of the CDR3 is TGTGCCAGCAGACGCATAGGGGTCCCTAATCAGCCCCAGCATTTT. It specifies CASRRIGVPNQPQHF.

The rearrangement links TRBV2 to TRBJ1-6; possibly TRBD1 for D (6 bases). V was pared by 9 bases and J by 5 bases, with 14 bases between. The CDR3 loop spans 14 amino acids. The germline V gene encodes CDR1 SNHLY and CDR2 FYNNEI. The CDR3 is CARGGPENNSPLHF. DNA for the CDR3: TGTGCCAGAGGGGGACCAGAAAATAATTCACCCCTCCACTTT.

The V call is TRBV18, the J call TRBJ2-5; D gene ambiguous. This CDR3 is 15 amino acids long. The V end lost 0 bases, the J end lost 5 bases, and 13 bases lay between the germline ends. CDR1 and CDR2 from the germline V gene are KGHSH and LQKENI. CDR3 loop: CASSPPYRNMETQYF. The CDR3 region has the DNA TGTGCCAGCTCACCACCGTATCGTAACATGGAGACCCAGTACTTC.

The chain uses TRBV7-9 and TRBJ2-4; D is undetermined. In germline, CDR1 is SEHNR, CDR2 FQNEAQ (reference sequence). Trimming left V 5 bases short and J 0 bases short, with 11 bases between. The CDR3 is 15 amino acids. The CDR3 sequence: CASSHGALAKNIQYF. The DNA of the CDR3 is TGTGCCAGCAGCCATGGTGCCCTAGCCAAAAACATTCAGTACTTC.

The V gene is TRBV9, the J gene TRBJ2-2; TRBD1 matches 7 bases. CDR1 is SGDLS and CDR2 is YYNGEE in the germline V gene. CDR3 length: 14 amino acids. After removal of 3 bases from V and 7 bases from J, the junction contained 6 bases not matched to a gene. CDR3 DNA: TGTGCCAGCAGCGCTAACCAGGGGGTCGGGGAGCTGTTTTTT. The encoded protein is CASSANQGVGELFF.

A single count supports this clone. The V and J genes are TRBV19 and TRBJ2-2; D is ambiguous. Germline-derived CDR1 and CDR2 are LNHDA and SQIVND (reference sequence). With 7 bases removed from V and 5 bases from J, the gap between germline ends came to 20 bases. The CDR3 consists of 16 residues. CDR3 DNA sequence: TGTGCCAGTATCTCCGCGGAGAGGCTTGGAACCGGGGAGCTGTTTTTT. Its protein is CASISAERLGTGELFF.

J is TRBJ2-1 and V is TRBV5-1; TRBD2 matches at 9 bases. Germline V lookup: CDR1 SGHRS, CDR2 YFSETQ. This CDR3 is 14 amino acids long. V was pared by 4 bases and J by 10 bases, with 9 bases of the junction left unmatched. The CDR3 nucleotides read TGCGCCAGCAGCCAGGGGCGGGGGGGATTGGAGCAGTTCTTC. Protein sequence: CASSQGRGGLEQFF.

The V gene is TRBV11-2, the J gene TRBJ1-1; no reliable D call. The germline V and J ends were trimmed by 1 base and 6 bases, with 12 bases remaining between them. Germline V CDR1 and CDR2: SGHAT, FQNNGV. CDR3 size: 14 residues. This chain's CDR3 is CASSLGITGPEAFF. The CDR3 coding sequence is TGTGCCAGCAGCTTAGGTATTACTGGACCTGAAGCTTTCTTT.